Each of the 5 T cell receptor beta chains below was sequenced from the same sample in a study of T-cell reconstitution after alpha-beta-depleted transplantation in children. Preparing the TCRbeta library involved the use of unique molecular identifiers. TCRdb independently ran MiXCR on the PCR reads; one entry per CDR3 protein. The sample has hundreds of thousands of distinct CDR3 sequences, 8.2% seen once. Sequenced material: PBMCs, mostly from graft donor cells, taken 180 days after TCRalphabeta/CD19-depleted stem cell transplant. The receptors shown here come from a male patient between 5 and 17 years old who had a stem cell transplant for acute lymphoblastic leukemia, so the T cells may come from the graft donor.

This clonotype was picked up a small number of times. The chain is built from TRBV24-1 and TRBJ2-1, with D tentatively TRBD2 (5 bases). The CDR3 extends over 20 amino acids. Trimming stripped 3 bases from V and 0 bases from J, with 23 bases between. The germline V gene encodes CDR1 KGHDR and CDR2 SFDVKD. CDR3 sequence (DNA): TGTGCCACCAGTGATCGGGTCAGCTTAACCGCAACTAGCTCCTACAATGAGCAGTTCTTC. It yields the protein CATSDRVSLTATSSYNEQFF.

The chain joins TRBV9 to TRBJ1-1; possible D gene TRBD1, 5 bases. The V gene's germline CDR1 is SGDLS and CDR2 YYNGEE. The CDR3 runs to 12 residues. V was clipped by 0 bases and J by 14 bases, with 14 bases between them. The CDR3 sequence is CASSVGDSLRFF. In nucleotides, the CDR3 is TGTGCCAGCAGCGTAGGGGACTCGCTAAGATTCTTT.

This clonotype was seen ten or more times. The chain has TRBV5-1 and TRBJ2-2; D remains ambiguous. Germline V gene lookup returns CDR1 SGHRS and CDR2 YFSETQ. The length of the CDR3 is 14 residues. Trimming cost V 5 bases and J 7 bases, with 15 bases left between them. CDR3 DNA sequence: TGCGCCAGCAGACGACAAGTCTTCGGCGGGGAGCTGTTTTTT. Protein sequence: CASRRQVFGGELFF.

The sample holds many counts of this clonotype. The chain combines TRBV5-4 with TRBJ2-3; 8 bases are shared with TRBD2. Germline loops: CDR1 SGHNT, CDR2 YYREEE (reference sequence). Trimming at V came to 1 base and at J to 2 bases, leaving 3 bases not matched to a gene. The CDR3 is made up of 15 amino acids. CDR3 coding DNA: TGTGCCAGCAGCTTGCCCGGGGGGGCCACAGATACGCAGTATTTT. Its translation is CASSLPGGATDTQYF. Supplemented by reference TRBV5-4 and TRBJ2-3, the full variable domain reads ETGVTQSPTHLIKTRGQQVTLRCSSQSGHNTVSWYQQALGQGPQFIFQYYREEENGRGNFPPRFSGLQFPNYSSELNVNALELDDSALYLCASSLPGGATDTQYFGPGTRLTVL.

This clonotype was seen ten or more times. This sequence joins TRBV14 and TRBJ2-1, with 9 bases aligning to TRBD1. Losses at the gene ends were 1 base for V and 10 bases for J; bases not matched to a gene: 14. This CDR3 spans 17 amino acids. CDR1 and CDR2 from the germline V gene are SGHDN and FVKESK. Here the CDR3 DNA reads TGTGCCAGCAGCCAAGCCCAACTCCCGGGACAGGGATACGAGCAGTTCTTC. Its translation: CASSQAQLPGQGYEQFF.